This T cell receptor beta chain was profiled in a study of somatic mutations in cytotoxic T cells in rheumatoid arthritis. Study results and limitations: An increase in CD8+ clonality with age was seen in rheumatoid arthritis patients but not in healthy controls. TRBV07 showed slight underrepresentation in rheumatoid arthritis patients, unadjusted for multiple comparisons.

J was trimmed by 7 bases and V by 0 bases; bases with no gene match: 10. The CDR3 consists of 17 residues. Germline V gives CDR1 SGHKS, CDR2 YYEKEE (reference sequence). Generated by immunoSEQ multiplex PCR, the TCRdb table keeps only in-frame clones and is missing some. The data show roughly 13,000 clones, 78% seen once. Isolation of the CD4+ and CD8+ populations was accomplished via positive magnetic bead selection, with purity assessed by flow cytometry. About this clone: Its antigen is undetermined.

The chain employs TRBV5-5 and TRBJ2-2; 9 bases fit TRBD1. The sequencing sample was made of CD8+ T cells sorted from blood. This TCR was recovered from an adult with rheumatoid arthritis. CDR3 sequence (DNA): TGTGCCAGCAGCTTGGCAGCCCGGGACAGGGTTGACGGGGAGCTGTTTTTT. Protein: CASSLAARDRVDGELFF.